This entry lists 7 T cell receptor beta chains sequenced from one sample in a study of beta chain features in type 1 diabetes. General study results and limits: People with Type 1 diabetes carried modestly yet significantly shorter TCRB CDR3s in all four CD4+ subsets.

The study reverse transcribed the entire isolated RNA, so it sequenced expressed TCRB transcripts. Using immunoSEQ multiplex PCR, the repertoire was profiled, and TCRdb retains in-frame clones only, with some absent. There are about 160,000 clones in the sample; 7.5% to 8.5% occur only once, and under 0.55% lies in the top ten. These receptors have no known antigen. The sample consisted of central memory CD4+ T cells from blood. The receptors originated from a man between 18 and 35 years old with type 1 diabetes.

The chain links TRBV28 to TRBJ1-5; 8 bases are shared with TRBD1. The CDR3 has 13 residues. Germline trimming cut 8 bases from V and 6 bases from J; bases unmatched to any gene: 6. Germline V gene data show CDR1 as MDHEN and CDR2 as SYDVKM. The CDR3 protein is CASQGQGGQPQHF. CDR3 sequence (DNA): TGTGCCAGCCAAGGACAGGGAGGTCAGCCCCAGCATTTT.

This clone was counted only a few times. Written as DNA, the CDR3 is TGCAGCGTTCGAGGTGTAGCGGGAGGTAGCGAGCAGTACTTC. Translating gives CSVRGVAGGSEQYF. V gene TRBV29-1 combines with J gene TRBJ2-5; 10 nucleotides agree with TRBD2. The last part of the DNA fits TRBJ2-7 better; the J call may be wrong. CDR1 SQVTM and CDR2 ANQGSEA come from the germline V gene. There are 14 residues in the CDR3.

This clone was counted a few times. The genes are TRBV7-2 and TRBJ1-6; weak D call: TRBD1 (5 bases). The CDR3 loop spans 14 amino acids. V dropped 5 bases and J dropped 7 bases, with 12 bases sitting between them. Germline assignment: CDR1 SGHTA and CDR2 FQGNSA. The CDR3 DNA reads as TGTGCCAGCAGCGCAGGGTGGGGCAATTCACCCCTCCACTTT. Protein sequence: CASSAGWGNSPLHF.

This clone was seen only a few times. The V gene is TRBV2, the J gene TRBJ1-5, with 10 bases fitting TRBD1. Germline CDR1 is SNHLY and CDR2 is FYNNEI. This CDR3 is 13 amino acids long. With 5 bases clipped from V and 7 bases from J, the junction kept 2 bases outside the gene matches. The CDR3 spells CASSWTGGQPQHF. The CDR3 coding sequence is TGTGCCAGCAGTTGGACAGGGGGACAGCCCCAGCATTTT.

This clone has only a few counts. CDR3 residues: CASSPRGRSEQYF. DNA for the CDR3: TGTGCCAGCTCACCCCGCGGGCGGAGCGAGCAGTACTTC. The rearrangement joins TRBV18 to TRBJ2-7, with D maybe TRBD2 (5 bases). V dropped 3 bases and J dropped 6 bases, with 12 bases sitting between them. Germline values: CDR1 KGHSH, CDR2 LQKENI. The CDR3 totals 13 residues.

The sample holds a few counts of this clone. The rearrangement joins TRBV11-2 to TRBJ2-7; D is undetermined. CDR3 size: 14 residues. V gave up 2 bases and J gave up 4 bases, with 12 bases separating them. Germline V gene lookup returns CDR1 SGHAT and CDR2 FQNNGV. The CDR3, as DNA: TGTGCCAGCAGCTTATCAGACGGAGCTTACGAGCAGTACTTC. Its protein is CASSLSDGAYEQYF.

This clone was observed at least ten times. The chain joins TRBV29-1 to TRBJ2-3, with D maybe TRBD2 (5 bases). The CDR3 covers 14 residues. The germline V gene has CDR1 SQVTM and CDR2 ANQGSEA. V was pared by 0 bases and J by 5 bases, with 12 bases between. The CDR3 reads CSVEDGGGGDTQYF. Written as DNA, the CDR3 is TGCAGCGTTGAAGACGGAGGTGGTGGAGATACGCAGTATTTT.